The subject of this entry is one T cell receptor (beta chain). The TCRbeta library incorporated unique molecular identifiers. TCRdb ran MiXCR on the PCR reads and lists one entry per CDR3 protein. The repertoire holds more than 450,000 distinct CDR3 sequences, about a sixth seen once, with 3% to 4% in the top ten. These data come from a study of T-cell reconstitution after alpha-beta-depleted transplantation in children. The junction had 11 bases not matched to a gene; V was cut back by 2 bases and J by 5 bases. This CDR3 is built from 16 residues. Germline V gene lookup returns CDR1 SGHRS and CDR2 YFSETQ.

Sequencing was performed on PBMCs from the stem cell graft donor, taken from the stem cell graft. The V gene is TRBV5-1, the J gene TRBJ2-5, with TRBD2 identical over 8 bases. This TCR came from a human donor who donated a stem cell graft to a child with acute lymphoblastic leukemia. DNA of the CDR3: TGCGCCAGCAGCTTCACTAGCGGAAACAATCGGGAGACCCAGTACTTC. Encoded protein: CASSFTSGNNRETQYF.